These 25 T cell receptor beta chains were all obtained from the same sample, sequenced in a study of beta chain features in type 1 diabetes. Expressed TCRB transcripts were sequenced, since all the RNA that had been isolated was reverse transcribed. The protocol was immunoSEQ multiplex PCR, while the TCRdb copy is restricted to in-frame clones and leaves out a portion. Of roughly 140,000 clones in the sample, 8.1% were seen once. Material for sequencing was central memory CD4+ T cells from blood. The receptors shown here come from a man aged 18 to 30 in good health.

The V and J genes are TRBV7-2 and TRBJ2-1; 8 nucleotides line up with TRBD2. V lost 3 bases, J lost 8 bases, and 6 bases stayed unmatched. Germline lookup yields CDR1 SGHTA and CDR2 FQGNSA. The CDR3 sequence is 14 residues long. The CDR3 is CASSFSGRLDEQFF. The DNA of the CDR3 is TGTGCCAGCAGCTTCAGCGGGAGATTAGATGAGCAGTTCTTC.

This chain uses TRBV28 with TRBJ1-1; 9 bases fit TRBD1. Per germline, CDR1 MDHEN and CDR2 SYDVKM. The CDR3 is 16 amino acids. The V segment lost 8 bases and the J segment 1 base; nucleotides outside the gene matches: 11. CDR3 in DNA: TGTGCCAGCTCTGAGGGACAGGGATTAACGAACACTGAAGCTTTCTTT. It yields the protein CASSEGQGLTNTEAFF.

The table lists this clone with a few counts. The chain joins TRBV19 to TRBJ2-2; the D gene is possibly TRBD1 (6 bases). Trimming took off 5 bases at V and 3 bases at J, with 10 bases between the two ends. Germline CDR1 reads LNHDA; CDR2 reads SQIVND (reference sequence). This CDR3 comprises 14 residues. The CDR3 loop reads CASSVDRYTGELFF. The CDR3 region has the DNA TGTGCCAGTAGTGTGGACAGATACACCGGGGAGCTGTTTTTT.

The CDR3 region is CASSPMGQEGYGYTF. The CDR3, as DNA: TGTGCCAGCTCACCAATGGGACAGGAGGGCTATGGCTACACCTTC. This chain uses TRBV18 with TRBJ1-2; 8 bases align to TRBD1. Germline CDR1 KGHSH, CDR2 LQKENI. This CDR3 spans 15 amino acids. J lost 4 bases, V lost 2 bases, and 6 bases had no gene match.

A few counts support this clone. This chain links TRBV19 with TRBJ1-5; 8 nucleotides align to TRBD1. The V and J ends lost 8 bases and 4 bases, in that order; junction bases with no gene match: 7. The CDR3 has 14 amino acids. CDR1 and CDR2 (germline): LNHDA, SQIVND (reference sequence). In DNA form, the CDR3 reads TGTGCCAGTTCCGGGACAGGCCCTAATCAGCCCCAGCATTTT. It yields the protein CASSGTGPNQPQHF. The whole variable domain, filled in from reference TRBV19 and TRBJ1-5, reads DGGITQSPKYLFRKEGQNVTLSCEQNLNHDAMYWYRQDPGQGLRLIYYSQIVNDFQKGDIAEGYSVSREKKESFPLTVTSAQKNPTAFYLCASSGTGPNQPQHFGDGTRLSIL.

The V gene is TRBV7-8, the J gene TRBJ2-5; tentatively, D is TRBD2 (5 bases). The CDR3 is 14 amino acids. CDR1 is SGHVS and CDR2 is FQNEAQ in the germline V gene. Trimming removed 3 bases from V and 1 base from J, with 9 bases in between. The CDR3 sequence is CASSFYEGQETQYF. The DNA for the CDR3 is TGTGCCAGCAGCTTTTATGAGGGCCAAGAGACCCAGTACTTC.

CDR3 in DNA: TGTGCCAGCACCGTAGCGGGAGGGCCGAGTAATGAGCAGTTCTTC. Its translation is CASTVAGGPSNEQFF. V gene TRBV6-5 combines with J gene TRBJ2-1; 11 bases are a match to TRBD2. Losses at the gene ends were 7 bases for V and 7 bases for J; bases not matched to a gene: 9. Germline V gives CDR1 MNHEY, CDR2 SVGAGI. This CDR3 region has 15 residues.

This clone came up a few times. V usage is TRBV28 and J usage is TRBJ2-1, with TRBD1 matching 10 bases. V lost 6 bases to trimming and J lost 5 bases; unmatched junction nucleotides: 4. Germline CDR1 is MDHEN and CDR2 is SYDVKM. This CDR3 has 14 residues. The CDR3 region is CASRRTGGDNEQFF. In nucleotides, the CDR3 is TGTGCCAGCAGACGGACAGGGGGGGACAATGAGCAGTTCTTC. Drawing the rest from reference TRBV28 and TRBJ2-1, the complete variable domain is DVKVTQSSRYLVKRTGEKVFLECVQDMDHENMFWYRQDPGLGLRLIYFSYDVKMKEKGDIPEGYSVSREKKERFSLILESASTNQTSMYLCASRRTGGDNEQFFGPGTRLTVL.

Many counts were recorded for this clone. This chain joins TRBV29-1 and TRBJ1-2, with a tentative D call TRBD1 (5 bases). V was clipped by 2 bases and J by 3 bases, with 7 bases between them. The germline CDR1 and CDR2 sequences are SQVTM and ANQGSEA. This CDR3 contains 12 residues. The CDR3, as DNA: TGCAGCGTTGAATCACAGGACTATGGCTACACCTTC. This sequence encodes CSVESQDYGYTF.

The table lists this clone with many counts. This rearrangement joins TRBV15 to TRBJ2-5; D is possibly TRBD2 (6 bases). Looked up from germline, CDR1 is LNHNV and CDR2 is YYDKDF (reference sequence). CDR3 length: 16 residues. V dropped 3 bases and J dropped 2 bases, with 16 bases sitting between them. This chain's CDR3 is CATSSLQEGGQETQYF. CDR3 sequence (DNA): TGTGCCACCAGCAGTTTGCAAGAGGGAGGTCAAGAGACCCAGTACTTC.

The CDR3 is CASSQELQGYGYTF. Written as DNA, the CDR3 is TGTGCCAGCAGCCAAGAACTCCAGGGGTATGGCTACACCTTC. The chain is built from TRBV5-4 and TRBJ1-2; perhaps TRBD1 as D (6 bases). The CDR3 length is 14 residues. Germline V gives CDR1 SGHNT, CDR2 YYREEE (reference sequence). V was shortened by 4 bases and J by 5 bases, with 15 bases between the two germline ends.

Many counts were recorded for this clone. The J gene is TRBJ2-4, the V gene TRBV28; 11 bases map to TRBD1. The CDR3 has 15 residues. Germline V gives CDR1 MDHEN, CDR2 SYDVKM. The junction had 4 bases not matched to a gene; V was cut back by 3 bases and J by 6 bases. CDR3 in amino acids: CASSFGGTGGNIQYF. As DNA, the CDR3 is TGTGCCAGCAGTTTTGGAGGGACAGGGGGAAACATTCAGTACTTC.

In this sample, this clone turned up a few times. The J gene is TRBJ2-7, the V gene TRBV10-2; 10 bases map to TRBD2. The CDR3 totals 14 residues. Trimming cost V 5 bases and J 2 bases; bases outside gene matches: 3. Germline V gives CDR1 WSHSY, CDR2 SAAADI. The CDR3 protein is CASSKSGRAYEQYF. Here the CDR3 DNA reads TGCGCCAGCAGTAAGAGCGGGAGGGCCTACGAGCAGTACTTC.

The chain employs TRBV28 and TRBJ2-7; a weak D match, TRBD2 (6 bases). V gave up 5 bases and J gave up 2 bases, with 16 bases separating them. Germline CDR1 reads MDHEN; CDR2 reads SYDVKM. The CDR3 has 15 amino acids. CDR3 residues: CASSPHPEGTYEQYF. The CDR3 DNA reads TGTGCCAGCAGTCCCCATCCGGAGGGGACCTACGAGCAGTACTTC.

About this clone: The identical CDR3 is also encoded by other nucleotide sequences in the sample. The chain recombines TRBV6-5 with TRBJ2-7; 8 bases fit TRBD2. V was clipped by 2 bases and J by 2 bases; unmatched bases: 5. This CDR3 is 15 amino acids long. Per the germline V gene, CDR1 is MNHEY and CDR2 is SVGAGI. In DNA, the CDR3 is TGTGCCAGCAGTTACAGCGCCGGGGGGGCCTACGAGCAGTACTTC. Encoded protein: CASSYSAGGAYEQYF.

The sample holds a few counts of this clone. This chain uses TRBV7-8 with TRBJ2-7; 9 bases are shared with TRBD2. J was trimmed by 5 bases and V by 7 bases; bases with no gene match: 9. The CDR3 spans 14 residues. The germline V gene encodes CDR1 SGHVS and CDR2 FQNEAQ. As DNA, the CDR3 is TGTGCCAGCAACGAAGTAGCGGGAGACCACGAGCAGTACTTC. It yields the protein CASNEVAGDHEQYF.

This clone was seen a few times. This chain connects TRBV11-3 to TRBJ2-5; a weak D match, TRBD2 (5 bases). The CDR3 totals 14 residues. CDR1 and CDR2 (germline): SGHNT, YENEEA. Trimming cost V 4 bases and J 1 base, with 10 bases left between them. The CDR3 coding sequence is TGTGCCAGCAGCTCAAGGACTCTCCAAGAGACCCAGTACTTC. This sequence encodes CASSSRTLQETQYF.

This clone came up a few times. CDR3 nucleotides: TGTGCCAGCAGCGCCCGACAGCCTAGCACAGATACGCAGTATTTT. Its protein product is CASSARQPSTDTQYF. The chain uses TRBV7-2 and TRBJ2-3, with D tentatively TRBD1 (5 bases). Germline-derived CDR1 and CDR2 are SGHTA and FQGNSA. V lost 5 bases, J lost 0 bases, and 12 bases lay in between. CDR3 length equals 15 residues.

V gene TRBV10-3 combines with J gene TRBJ1-2, with 8 positions matching TRBD1. After removal of 6 bases from V and 6 bases from J, the junction contained 6 bases not matched to a gene. The CDR3 contains 13 residues. The V gene's germline CDR1 is ENHRY and CDR2 SYGVKD. CDR3 sequence reads: CAISDRGRDGYTF. The CDR3 bases are TGTGCCATCAGCGACAGGGGTAGGGATGGCTACACCTTC.

The chain uses TRBV30 and TRBJ1-4; D gene ambiguous. This CDR3 has 15 amino acids. Germline-derived CDR1 and CDR2 are GTSNPN and SVGIG (reference sequence). Trimming removed 0 bases from V and 4 bases from J, with 12 bases in between. The CDR3 sequence is CAWSVPQRFNEKLFF. CDR3 DNA sequence: TGTGCCTGGAGTGTTCCTCAGCGCTTTAATGAAAAACTGTTTTTT. Using reference TRBV30 and TRBJ1-4 for the parts outside the CDR3, the full variable domain is SQTIHQWPATLVQPVGSPLSLECTVEGTSNPNLYWYRQAAGRGLQLLFYSVGIGQISSEVPQNLSASRPQDRQFILSSKKLLLSDSGFYLCAWSVPQRFNEKLFFGSGTQLSVL.

This clone turned up a few times. This chain links TRBV2 with TRBJ1-2, with TRBD1 matching 7 bases. The CDR3 consists of 13 residues. CDR1 is SNHLY and CDR2 is FYNNEI in the germline V gene. V trimming: 7 bases; J trimming: 5 bases; junction bases outside the gene matches: 7. CDR3 sequence reads: CASTIDREYGYTF. DNA for the CDR3: TGTGCCAGCACCATTGACAGGGAATATGGCTACACCTTC.

This clone was counted a few times. The rearrangement joins TRBV30 to TRBJ1-1, with D unresolved. Trimming cost V 2 bases and J 11 bases, with 12 bases left between them. Germline values: CDR1 GTSNPN, CDR2 SVGIG (reference sequence). This CDR3 spans 11 amino acids. In nucleotides, the CDR3 is TGTGCCTGGAGTCCAAATACCCAGGCTTTCTTT. This encodes CAWSPNTQAFF.

This clone appeared many times. The V and J genes are TRBV28 and TRBJ2-1, with 9 bases matching TRBD1. This CDR3 is built from 15 residues. Germline CDR1 and CDR2: MDHEN and SYDVKM. The J segment lost 5 bases and the V segment lost 5 bases, leaving 7 bases of the junction unmatched. Here the CDR3 reads CASSGGGTGNNEQFF. The CDR3, as DNA: TGTGCCAGCAGTGGAGGCGGGACAGGGAACAATGAGCAGTTCTTC. The full variable domain, with the rest looked up from reference TRBV28 and TRBJ2-1, is DVKVTQSSRYLVKRTGEKVFLECVQDMDHENMFWYRQDPGLGLRLIYFSYDVKMKEKGDIPEGYSVSREKKERFSLILESASTNQTSMYLCASSGGGTGNNEQFFGPGTRLTVL.

The rearrangement links TRBV10-3 to TRBJ2-4, with D possibly matching TRBD1 (6 bases). The V end was cut by 7 bases, the J end by 0 bases, with 16 bases between. The CDR3 loop spans 16 amino acids. Looked up from germline, CDR1 is ENHRY and CDR2 is SYGVKD. CDR3 sequence reads: CAITGALNLAKNIQYF. CDR3 bases: TGTGCCATCACAGGGGCGTTGAACCTAGCCAAAAACATTCAGTACTTC.

CDR3 DNA: TGTGCCAGCAGCTTGCCAGTACAAGAGACCCAGTACTTC. The encoded protein is CASSLPVQETQYF. The V call is TRBV7-2, the J call TRBJ2-5, with D unresolved. The ends were cut back, 3 bases at V and 2 bases at J, with 7 bases in the middle. CDR3 length: 13 amino acids. The germline gives CDR1 SGHTA, CDR2 FQGNSA. Based on the CDR3 plus reference TRBV7-2 and TRBJ2-5, the full variable domain is GAGVSQSPSNKVTEKGKDVELRCDPISGHTALYWYRQSLGQGLEFLIYFQGNSAPDKSGLPSDRFSAERTGGSVSTLTIQRTQQEDSAVYLCASSLPVQETQYFGPGTRLLVL.